The 30 T cell receptor beta chains in this list originate from one sample, sequenced in a study of glioma-infiltrating T cells after dendritic cell vaccination. The data were produced by immunoSEQ multiplex PCR, yet TCRdb's version contains in-frame clones alone and is incomplete. The data contain 45,000 to 50,000 clones, 65% to 90% of them singletons. Here the sequenced sample was blood, taken before dendritic cell vaccination. The receptors stem from a human donor with glioblastoma.

J is TRBJ1-6 and V is TRBV5-1; 7 nucleotides align to TRBD1. In germline, CDR1 is SGHRS, CDR2 YFSETQ. V lost 4 bases to trimming and J lost 6 bases; unmatched junction nucleotides: 7. The CDR3 runs to 15 residues. The CDR3 region is CASSVGQTFNSPLHF. The CDR3 coding sequence is TGCGCCAGCAGCGTGGGACAGACTTTTAATTCACCCCTCCACTTT.

The rearrangement links TRBV10-1 to TRBJ2-3; 8 positions agree with TRBD2. Germline V gene lookup returns CDR1 WNHNN and CDR2 SYGVQD (reference sequence). Losses at the gene ends were 0 bases for V and 4 bases for J; bases not matched to a gene: 3. The CDR3 sequence is 15 residues long. The CDR3 DNA reads TGCGCCAGCAGTGAGTCATCGGGACTAGCAGATACGCAGTATTTT. Protein: CASSESSGLADTQYF.

The rearrangement links TRBV30 to TRBJ2-7, with 11 nucleotides matching TRBD2. In germline, CDR1 is GTSNPN, CDR2 SVGIG (reference sequence). With 6 bases clipped from V and 0 bases from J, the junction kept 4 bases outside the gene matches. The CDR3 has 14 amino acids. CDR3: CACIAGGSSYEQYF. For the CDR3, the DNA is TGTGCCTGCATAGCGGGGGGGAGCTCCTACGAGCAGTACTTC.

The V gene is TRBV5-1, the J gene TRBJ2-5; 10 positions agree with TRBD2. The J call is in doubt because the DNA end fits TRBJ2-7 better. This CDR3 has 15 amino acids. The germline V gene has CDR1 SGHRS and CDR2 YFSETQ. For the CDR3, the DNA is TGCGCCAGCAGCCCTTGGACTAGCGGCACCTACGAGCAGTACTTC. Translating it yields CASSPWTSGTYEQYF.

The sample holds a few counts of this clone. V is TRBV7-2 and J is TRBJ2-1; D may be TRBD2 (5 bases). CDR3 length equals 16 residues. Germline CDR1 is SGHTA and CDR2 is FQGNSA. The V end lost 5 bases, the J end lost 7 bases, and 21 bases lay between the germline ends. CDR3 residues: CASSPTLDLGVNEQFF. The CDR3 coding sequence is TGTGCCAGCAGCCCCACACTAGATCTTGGTGTTAATGAGCAGTTCTTC.

V usage is TRBV7-3 and J usage is TRBJ2-3; D is unclear. Germline V lookup: CDR1 SGHTA, CDR2 FQGTGA. The CDR3 runs 14 residues. Trimming shortened V by 3 bases and J by 1 base, and 8 bases separated the two germline ends. The DNA for the CDR3 is TGTGCCAGCAGCTTTTGGTCGGGCACAGATACGCAGTATTTT. Translated: CASSFWSGTDTQYF.

About this clone itself: At one boundary the junction diverges from the germline segment, which might be a read error. V is TRBV7-7 and J is TRBJ2-1; D not resolved. The V gene's germline CDR1 is SSHAT and CDR2 FNYEAQ (reference sequence). This CDR3 has 15 amino acids. CDR3 coding DNA: TGTGCTAGCAGCTTAGCCGCGAGCTCCTACAATGAGCAGTTCTTC. Protein sequence: CASSLAASSYNEQFF.

The rearrangement joins TRBV10-3 to TRBJ2-1, with 8 bases fitting TRBD2. Looked up from germline, CDR1 is ENHRY and CDR2 is SYGVKD. This CDR3 has 14 amino acids. V lost 7 bases to trimming and J lost 7 bases; unmatched junction nucleotides: 9. The CDR3 sequence: CAINGGANLNEQFF. The CDR3 DNA sequence: TGTGCCATCAACGGGGGGGCCAATTTAAATGAGCAGTTCTTC.

V and J are TRBV9 and TRBJ2-1; D may be TRBD2 (5 bases). This CDR3 is 16 amino acids long. The V gene lost 3 bases and the J gene lost 0 bases, with 13 bases spanning the gap. The germline V gene encodes CDR1 SGDLS and CDR2 YYNGEE. CDR3 nucleotides: TGTGCCAGCAGCGCAAGACGCACTAGCTCCTACAATGAGCAGTTCTTC. Translation: CASSARRTSSYNEQFF.

The V and J genes are TRBV7-6 and TRBJ2-2; D is unresolved. CDR1 and CDR2 (germline): SGHVS, FNYEAQ. The CDR3 consists of 16 residues. V gave up 1 base and J gave up 3 bases, with 12 bases separating them. CDR3 coding DNA: TGTGCCAGCAGCTTAGAACTCCTGCACGACACCGGGGAGCTGTTTTTT. Translation: CASSLELLHDTGELFF.

The chain employs TRBV19 and TRBJ2-3, with 8 bases that match TRBD1. The J segment lost 4 bases and the V segment lost 3 bases, leaving 9 bases of the junction unmatched. CDR3 length equals 16 residues. Germline V CDR1 and CDR2: LNHDA, SQIVND (reference sequence). In DNA form, the CDR3 reads TGTGCCAGTAGTATTTATGGGCAGGGGGCCGCAGATACGCAGTATTTT. Translated: CASSIYGQGAADTQYF.

This chain joins TRBV27 and TRBJ2-7; D possibly corresponds to TRBD2 (6 bases). V was shortened by 3 bases and J by 6 bases, with 12 bases between the two germline ends. This CDR3 is 13 amino acids long. Germline V CDR1 and CDR2: MNHEY, SMNVEV (reference sequence). The CDR3 loop reads CASSFGTSGEQYF. DNA of the CDR3: TGTGCCAGCAGTTTCGGGACTTCGGGCGAGCAGTACTTC.

V is TRBV7-9 and J is TRBJ1-4; 10 bases are a match to TRBD1. CDR1 SEHNR and CDR2 FQNEAQ come from the germline V gene (reference sequence). CDR3 length: 15 amino acids. V gave up 2 bases and J gave up 5 bases; unmatched junction bases: 2. DNA of the CDR3: TGTGCCAGCAGCTTAATGGGACAGGGGAATGAAAAACTGTTTTTT. Translated: CASSLMGQGNEKLFF.

V gene TRBV10-1 combines with J gene TRBJ2-2, with D maybe TRBD1 (6 bases). This CDR3 is built from 15 residues. The germline gives CDR1 WNHNN, CDR2 SYGVQD (reference sequence). V was cut by 3 bases and J by 6 bases, with 14 bases left in between. The CDR3 nucleotides read TGCGCCAGCAGTGAAACCGGGACACCTCCCGGGGAGCTGTTTTTT. It encodes CASSETGTPPGELFF.

In this sample, this clone turned up once. This sequence joins TRBV6-1 and TRBJ1-5; D is possibly TRBD1 (5 bases). Per germline, CDR1 MNHNS and CDR2 SASEGT. The CDR3 covers 15 residues. The V end lost 5 bases, the J end lost 0 bases, and 11 bases lay between the germline ends. The CDR3 reads CASSLQTDSNQPQHF. Here the CDR3 DNA reads TGTGCCAGCAGTCTTCAGACAGATAGCAATCAGCCCCAGCATTTT.

The V and J genes are TRBV19 and TRBJ2-7; 8 positions match TRBD1. This CDR3 has 12 residues. CDR1 LNHDA and CDR2 SQIVND come from the germline V gene (reference sequence). The J segment lost 5 bases and the V segment lost 4 bases, leaving 1 base of the junction unmatched. The CDR3: CASSRTGNEQYF. CDR3 DNA sequence: TGTGCCAGTAGTAGGACAGGGAACGAGCAGTACTTC.

The chain links TRBV7-3 to TRBJ1-1; D is unresolved. In germline, CDR1 is SGHTA, CDR2 FQGTGA. Between the trimmed V and J ends, which lost 5 bases and 5 bases, there was a span of 9 bases. The CDR3 consists of 12 residues. CDR3 nucleotide sequence: TGTGCCAGCAGCCTCCCCGGGACTGAAGCTTTCTTT. It is translated as CASSLPGTEAFF.

The chain carries TRBV6-1 and TRBJ1-5, with 7 bases matching TRBD1. This CDR3 is built from 16 residues. The junction had 10 bases not matched to a gene; V was cut back by 6 bases and J by 2 bases. The V gene's germline CDR1 is MNHNS and CDR2 SASEGT. As DNA, the CDR3 is TGTGCCAGCAGGGAACCTCTCCAGGGGGGCAATCAGCCCCAGCATTTT. Encoded protein: CASREPLQGGNQPQHF.

The chain has TRBV7-9 and TRBJ1-2, with TRBD1 matching 7 bases. J lost 7 bases, V lost 0 bases, and 5 bases had no gene match. Per germline, CDR1 SEHNR and CDR2 FQNEAQ (reference sequence). This CDR3 is 14 amino acids long. The CDR3 sequence: CASSLAGAGGGYTF. The CDR3 bases are TGTGCCAGCAGCTTAGCAGGGGCAGGGGGTGGCTACACCTTC.

The chain has TRBV27 and TRBJ1-2, with D possibly TRBD1 on 5 matching bases. The germline gives CDR1 MNHEY, CDR2 SMNVEV (reference sequence). CDR3 length: 14 residues. The V end was cut by 4 bases, the J end by 8 bases, with 17 bases between. The CDR3 reads CASSSYFQGRGYTF. In nucleotides, the CDR3 is TGTGCCAGCAGTTCCTACTTCCAGGGTAGAGGCTACACCTTC.

The chain combines TRBV7-3 with TRBJ2-7, with D possibly matching TRBD1 (5 bases). The CDR3 is 13 residues long. Trimming took off 2 bases at V and 3 bases at J, with 8 bases between the two ends. The V gene's germline CDR1 is SGHTA and CDR2 FQGTGA. CDR3 in amino acids: CASSLEQGYEQYF. The CDR3 DNA sequence: TGTGCCAGCAGCTTAGAGCAGGGCTACGAGCAGTACTTC.

The chain is built from TRBV7-9 and TRBJ1-1, with 8 positions matching TRBD1. Losses at the gene ends were 5 bases for V and 0 bases for J; bases not matched to a gene: 5. Germline V lookup: CDR1 SEHNR, CDR2 FQNEAQ (reference sequence). The CDR3 consists of 15 residues. CDR3 bases: TGTGCCAGCAGCCACAGGACAGGGATGAACACTGAAGCTTTCTTT. The encoded protein is CASSHRTGMNTEAFF.

The chain couples TRBV4-3 to TRBJ1-1, with a tentative D call TRBD1 (5 bases). Trimming took off 6 bases at V and 5 bases at J, with 16 bases between the two ends. CDR1 and CDR2 from the germline V gene are LGHNA and YSLEER. The CDR3 runs 14 residues. This CDR3 is CASSPKVRGTEAFF. The CDR3 DNA sequence: TGCGCCAGCAGTCCAAAGGTCCGGGGGACTGAAGCTTTCTTT.

V is TRBV4-2 and J is TRBJ1-1; tentative D call: TRBD1 (5 bases). Germline values: CDR1 LGHNA, CDR2 YNFKEQ. The V end lost 0 bases, the J end lost 1 base, and 12 bases lay between the germline ends. This CDR3 spans 16 amino acids. The CDR3 bases are TGTGCCAGCAGCCAAGATCCCTTCGACAGGAACACTGAAGCTTTCTTT. It specifies CASSQDPFDRNTEAFF.

Here the CDR3 DNA reads TGTGCCAGTAGCCGCCTGGGGGGGCCGGGGAACACTGAAGCTTTCTTT. As protein: CASSRLGGPGNTEAFF. The chain employs TRBV19 and TRBJ1-1; TRBD1 might be the D (6 bases). The CDR3 is 16 residues long. Germline CDR1 is LNHDA and CDR2 is SQIVND (reference sequence). Trimming cost V 6 bases and J 1 base, with 18 bases left between them. Supplemented by reference TRBV19 and TRBJ1-1, the full variable domain reads DGGITQSPKYLFRKEGQNVTLSCEQNLNHDAMYWYRQDPGQGLRLIYYSQIVNDFQKGDIAEGYSVSREKKESFPLTVTSAQKNPTAFYLCASSRLGGPGNTEAFFGQGTRLTVV.

The chain employs TRBV30 and TRBJ2-7; 8 nucleotides line up with TRBD1. There are 14 residues in the CDR3. CDR1 and CDR2 (germline): GTSNPN, SVGIG (reference sequence). V trimming: 7 bases; J trimming: 0 bases; junction bases outside the gene matches: 8. The chain's CDR3 is CALVETGVSYEQYF. Here the CDR3 DNA reads TGTGCCTTAGTTGAGACAGGGGTCTCCTACGAGCAGTACTTC. The entire variable domain, with the rest obtained from reference TRBV30 and TRBJ2-7, is as follows: SQTIHQWPATLVQPVGSPLSLECTVEGTSNPNLYWYRQAAGRGLQLLFYSVGIGQISSEVPQNLSASRPQDRQFILSSKKLLLSDSGFYLCALVETGVSYEQYFGPGTRLTVT.

CDR3 coding DNA: TGTGCCAGCTCCCCCATCCATCCAGGGAATACCGGGGAGCTGTTTTTT. Its protein product is CASSPIHPGNTGELFF. V and J are TRBV18 and TRBJ2-2; a possible D gene is TRBD1 (5 bases). The CDR3 runs 16 residues. Trimming took off 6 bases at V and 5 bases at J, with 19 bases between the two ends. Germline CDR1 reads KGHSH; CDR2 reads LQKENI.

J is TRBJ2-2 and V is TRBV4-1; D is perhaps TRBD2 (5 bases). Germline CDR1 reads MGHRA; CDR2 reads YSYEKL. The ends were cut back, 3 bases at V and 5 bases at J, with 25 bases in the middle. The CDR3 extends over 19 amino acids. This chain's CDR3 is CASSHRNPPEGVRTGELFF. CDR3 bases: TGCGCCAGCAGCCACCGAAATCCCCCTGAGGGTGTCAGAACCGGGGAGCTGTTTTTT.

The J gene is TRBJ1-1, the V gene TRBV19, with 8 bases lining up with TRBD1. The ends lost 1 base at V and 4 bases at J; junction bases unmatched: 2. The germline V gene has CDR1 LNHDA and CDR2 SQIVND (reference sequence). The CDR3 sequence is 14 residues long. In DNA form, the CDR3 reads TGTGCCAGTAGTATAGGACAGGGGTTCACTGAAGCTTTCTTT. Translated, it gives CASSIGQGFTEAFF.

This chain connects TRBV30 to TRBJ1-2, with a tentative D call TRBD1 (5 bases). V dropped 4 bases and J dropped 8 bases, with 14 bases sitting between them. CDR1 is GTSNPN, CDR2 SVGIG, per germline (reference sequence). This CDR3 is 12 amino acids long. CDR3 nucleotides: TGTGCCTGGACAGGGTCTTTCACAGGCTACACCTTC. Translating gives CAWTGSFTGYTF. Combining the CDR3 with reference TRBV30 and TRBJ1-2 gives the whole variable domain SQTIHQWPATLVQPVGSPLSLECTVEGTSNPNLYWYRQAAGRGLQLLFYSVGIGQISSEVPQNLSASRPQDRQFILSSKKLLLSDSGFYLCAWTGSFTGYTFGSGTRLTVV.